A single sample is the source of the 9 T cell receptor beta chains below, sequenced in a study of T-cell memory formation after mild COVID-19. TCRdb recomputed calls from the 5' RACE reads with MiXCR, one row per CDR3 protein. The sample contains approximately 480,000 distinct CDR3 sequences, 15% to 20% of which appear only once. Sequencing was performed on PBMCs or a T cell subset sorted from them (not recorded which). The source of these receptors is an adult woman who had mild COVID-19 (a few samples of this study predate the infection). Cell type and time point are not known.

This clonotype has a handful of counts. The chain uses TRBV12-3 or TRBV12-4 and TRBJ1-2; D might be TRBD1 (5 bases). This CDR3 contains 13 residues. Trimming left V 6 bases short and J 1 base short, with 9 bases between. The CDR3 is CASRVDSNYGYTF. The CDR3 nucleotides read TGTGCCAGCAGGGTCGACAGTAACTATGGCTACACCTTC.

J is TRBJ1-5 and V is TRBV10-3; TRBD1 is a possible D gene (6 bases). The V end was cut by 5 bases, the J end by 5 bases, with 10 bases between. This CDR3 contains 13 residues. The germline gives CDR1 ENHRY, CDR2 SYGVKD. The CDR3 spells CAISTGSDQPQHF. As DNA, the CDR3 is TGTGCCATCAGTACAGGGTCCGATCAGCCCCAGCATTTT.

This clonotype was picked up one time. V and J are TRBV7-9 and TRBJ2-1; possible D gene TRBD2, 5 bases. The germline V and J ends were trimmed by 6 bases and 6 bases, with 24 bases remaining between them. There are 17 residues in the CDR3. The germline CDR1 and CDR2 sequences are SEHNR and FQNEAQ (reference sequence). CDR3 nucleotide sequence: TGTGCCAGCAGTCAAAGCAGGTTTAGCGAACAGATCAATGAGCAGTTCTTC. The encoded protein is CASSQSRFSEQINEQFF.

This clonotype was seen repeatedly, ten times or more. J is TRBJ2-5 and V is TRBV9, with 8 positions matching TRBD1. This CDR3 comprises 17 residues. Germline assignment: CDR1 SGDLS and CDR2 YYNGEE. The V segment lost 3 bases and the J segment 5 bases; nucleotides outside the gene matches: 15. In DNA form, the CDR3 reads TGTGCCAGCAGCGCCTACTTATCGGACAGGGCGGCGGAGACCCAGTACTTC. It yields the protein CASSAYLSDRAAETQYF. Complete variable domain (other parts from reference TRBV9 and TRBJ2-5): DSGVTQTPKHLITATGQRVTLRCSPRSGDLSVYWYQQSLDQGLQFLIQYYNGEERAKGNILERFSAQQFPDLHSELNLSSLELGDSALYFCASSAYLSDRAAETQYFGPGTRLLVL.

The genes are TRBV9 and TRBJ2-1; 10 nucleotides align to TRBD2. Per germline, CDR1 SGDLS and CDR2 YYNGEE. J gave up 9 bases and V 3 bases, and 6 bases lay outside the gene matches. This CDR3 is built from 14 residues. The CDR3 is CASSASGRAVEQFF. CDR3 in DNA: TGTGCCAGCAGCGCCAGCGGGAGGGCGGTTGAGCAGTTCTTC.

The rearrangement joins TRBV4-3 to TRBJ2-7; D call uncertain. The germline V gene encodes CDR1 LGHNA and CDR2 YSLEER. The CDR3 consists of 14 residues. Deletions cut 0 bases from V and 3 bases from J, with 9 bases between. The CDR3 here is CASSQDYGGYEQYF. The CDR3 DNA sequence: TGCGCCAGCAGCCAAGATTATGGCGGCTACGAGCAGTACTTC.

The chain has TRBV5-6 and TRBJ1-6; tentatively, D is TRBD1 (5 bases). From germline, CDR1 is SGHDT and CDR2 YYEEEE. The CDR3 has 15 residues. Trimming pared 1 base from V and 5 bases from J, leaving 10 bases between. The CDR3 loop is CASSLPLRDNSPLHF. The CDR3 DNA reads as TGTGCCAGCAGCTTGCCCCTCAGGGATAATTCACCCCTCCACTTT.

The sample holds a few counts of this clonotype. V is TRBV5-1 and J is TRBJ2-5, with TRBD2 matching over 10 bases. This CDR3 region has 14 residues. CDR1 is SGHRS and CDR2 is YFSETQ in the germline V gene. Unmatched junction bases numbered 6, after V lost 5 bases and J lost 5 bases. Here the CDR3 DNA reads TGCGCCAGCAGGAGCGGGAGGGCCTTGGAGACCCAGTACTTC. Amino acids: CASRSGRALETQYF.

In the case of this clonotype: A junction end diverges from the germline sequence, so it may reflect a read error. This chain uses TRBV29-1 with TRBJ1-2; D not certain. The CDR3 extends over 12 amino acids. CDR1 is SQVTM and CDR2 is ANQGSEA in the germline V gene. The CDR3 DNA follows: TGCAGCGTTCCCCGCTCGGAGTATGGCTGCACCTTC. Protein sequence: CSVPRSEYGCTF.